A single sample gave rise to the 28 T cell receptor beta chains below, sequenced in a study of blood T cell repertoires in COVID-19 (TCRdb year 2020). The library was produced with the immunoSEQ multiplex PCR assay. TCRdb holds this immuneACCESS table with in-frame rearrangements only. Some clones are missing; in checked studies, unresolved V genes explain under half, and the rest has no known cause. The sample table contains 100,000 or so clones; only one count was recorded for 70% to 90% of them. 10% to 15% of the sample lies in the top ten. Sequenced sample: peripheral blood. These receptor sequences come from a human donor in a cohort sampled during active COVID-19.

V gene TRBV7-3 combines with J gene TRBJ2-1, with D possibly TRBD1 on 5 matching bases. From germline, CDR1 is SGHTA and CDR2 FQGTGA. V was trimmed by 0 bases and J by 8 bases, leaving 11 bases between them. This CDR3 has 14 amino acids. CDR3 in amino acids: CASSLTALRDEQFF. The CDR3 region has the DNA TGTGCCAGCAGCTTAACGGCTCTCAGGGATGAGCAGTTCTTC.

Comments on this clone: At one end, the junction sequence differs from germline, possibly due to a read error. The CDR3 is CATSDPPGQGNPGELFF. In nucleotides, the CDR3 is TGTGCCACCAGTGATCCTCCGGGACAGGGGAACCCCGGGGAGCTGTTTTTT. The V call is TRBV24-1, the J call TRBJ2-2; 10 positions match TRBD1. The CDR3 runs to 17 residues. Per germline, CDR1 KGHDR and CDR2 SFDVKD.

This rearrangement joins TRBV29-1 to TRBJ2-5; TRBD1 agrees at 7 bases. The germline V gene has CDR1 SQVTM and CDR2 ANQGSEA. The ends lost 6 bases at V and 5 bases at J; junction bases unmatched: 3. The CDR3 is 11 residues long. The DNA for the CDR3 is TGCAGCGTGACAGGGTCGGAGACCCAGTACTTC. It translates to CSVTGSETQYF.

V usage is TRBV5-5 and J usage is TRBJ2-3; no reliable D call. The CDR3 has 15 amino acids. Trimming removed 4 bases from V and 1 base from J, with 13 bases in between. Germline V lookup: CDR1 SGHKS, CDR2 YYEKEE (reference sequence). The CDR3 nucleotides are TGTGCCAGCAGCGCTACCTCTAGTGGCACAGATACGCAGTATTTT. It codes for CASSATSSGTDTQYF. Full variable domain (missing parts from reference TRBV5-5 and TRBJ2-3): DAGVTQSPTHLIKTRGQQVTLRCSPISGHKSVSWYQQVLGQGPQFIFQYYEKEERGRGNFPDRFSARQFPNYSSELNVNALLLGDSALYLCASSATSSGTDTQYFGPGTRLTVL.

The chain has TRBV5-1 and TRBJ2-4; D perhaps matches TRBD1 (6 bases). V lost 4 bases and J lost 2, with 13 bases in between. The CDR3 length is 15 residues. Germline loops: CDR1 SGHRS, CDR2 YFSETQ. The CDR3 is CASSRTQGSKNIQYF. The CDR3 DNA is TGCGCCAGCAGCCGCACACAGGGTTCCAAAAACATTCAGTACTTC.

V gene TRBV3-1 (or the pseudogene TRBV3-2) combines with J gene TRBJ1-1; D is undetermined. Germline CDR1 reads LGHDT; CDR2 reads YNNKEL (reference sequence). V dropped 0 bases and J dropped 10 bases, with 9 bases sitting between them. CDR3 length: 12 residues. The CDR3 reads CASSQDYGVAFF. The CDR3 DNA reads TGTGCCAGCAGCCAAGATTACGGGGTAGCTTTCTTT.

The V call is TRBV7-3, the J call TRBJ2-1; 12 nucleotides match TRBD2. Germline assignment: CDR1 SGHTA and CDR2 FQGTGA. J lost 5 bases, V lost 3 bases, and 11 bases had no gene match. The CDR3 has 18 amino acids. CDR3: CASSLLAGGPSNNNEQFF. CDR3 nucleotide sequence: TGTGCCAGCAGCTTGCTAGCGGGGGGGCCCTCCAACAACAATGAGCAGTTCTTC.

This clone was detected many times. This rearrangement joins TRBV5-1 to TRBJ1-6; TRBD1 is a possible D gene (6 bases). This CDR3 comprises 14 residues. Trimming cost V 0 bases and J 9 bases, with 10 bases left between them. CDR1 and CDR2 (germline): SGHRS, YFSETQ. In DNA form, the CDR3 reads TGCGCCAGCAGCTTGGCGTTAGGGGGTTCACCCCTCCACTTT. Its translation: CASSLALGGSPLHF.

The V gene is TRBV28, the J gene TRBJ2-5; D is perhaps TRBD1 (7 bases). This CDR3 region has 14 residues. Germline V gene lookup returns CDR1 MDHEN and CDR2 SYDVKM. V lost 5 bases to trimming and J lost 5 bases, with 15 bases between them. CDR3 sequence (DNA): TGTGCCAGCAGTCCGGCAGGGGGGCGGGAGACCCAGTACTTC. As protein: CASSPAGGRETQYF.

This chain connects TRBV2 to TRBJ2-7; 7 bases agree with TRBD2. CDR1 and CDR2 from the germline V gene are SNHLY and FYNNEI. This CDR3 region has 14 residues. V lost 6 bases to trimming and J lost 5 bases; unmatched junction nucleotides: 10. The CDR3 sequence: CASRSPGGFHEQYF. For the CDR3, the DNA is TGTGCCAGCAGATCACCCGGGGGGTTCCACGAGCAGTACTTC.

This clone was counted many times. The J gene is TRBJ1-4, the V gene TRBV29-1, with TRBD1 matching 8 bases. From germline, CDR1 is SQVTM and CDR2 ANQGSEA. With 0 bases clipped from V and 7 bases from J, the junction kept 7 bases outside the gene matches. This CDR3 region has 15 residues. CDR3 sequence: CSVEDPWTGTEKLFF. For the CDR3, the DNA is TGCAGCGTTGAAGATCCCTGGACAGGGACTGAAAAACTGTTTTTT. The full variable domain, completed using reference TRBV29-1 and TRBJ1-4, is SAVISQKPSRDICQRGTSLTIQCQVDSQVTMMFWYRQQPGQSLTLIATANQGSEATYESGFVIDKFPISRPNLTFSTLTVSNMSPEDSSIYLCSVEDPWTGTEKLFFGSGTQLSVL.

This clone appeared a single time. The V and J genes are TRBV30 and TRBJ1-3; D gene uncertain. V lost 0 bases and J lost 3, with 6 bases in between. The CDR3 totals 13 residues. Germline loops: CDR1 GTSNPN, CDR2 SVGIG (reference sequence). The CDR3, as DNA: TGTGCCTGGAGTGTAAGCGGTGGAAACACCATATATTTT. This translates into CAWSVSGGNTIYF.

This chain joins TRBV3-1 (or the pseudogene TRBV3-2) and TRBJ1-2, with 11 bases fitting TRBD1. Germline V CDR1 and CDR2: LGHDT, YNNKEL (reference sequence). The CDR3 is 15 amino acids. J lost 4 bases, V lost 4 bases, and 5 bases had no gene match. This CDR3 reads CASSPGTGGVYGYTF. The CDR3 nucleotides are TGTGCCAGCAGCCCCGGGACAGGGGGGGTCTATGGCTACACCTTC.

This sequence joins TRBV7-9 and TRBJ1-1; TRBD1 is a possible D gene (6 bases). The CDR3 consists of 15 residues. V lost 5 bases and J lost 1, with 14 bases in between. From germline, CDR1 is SEHNR and CDR2 FQNEAQ (reference sequence). CDR3 region: CASSVRQAGNTEAFF. The CDR3 coding sequence is TGTGCCAGCAGCGTCCGACAGGCAGGGAACACTGAAGCTTTCTTT. The variable domain in full, with the rest retrieved from reference TRBV7-9 and TRBJ1-1, is DTGVSQNPRHKITKRGQNVTFRCDPISEHNRLYWYRQTLGQGPEFLTYFQNEAQLEKSRLLSDRFSAERPKGSFSTLEIQRTEQGDSAMYLCASSVRQAGNTEAFFGQGTRLTVV.

The V and J genes are TRBV16 and TRBJ1-4, with D perhaps matching TRBD1 (6 bases). The CDR3 has 15 amino acids. CDR1 is KGHSY, CDR2 FQNENV, per germline. V lost 0 bases and J 7 bases, leaving 12 bases between the germline ends. CDR3 residues: CASSQSRQVGEKLFF. Written as DNA, the CDR3 is TGTGCCAGCAGCCAATCTAGACAGGTTGGTGAAAAACTGTTTTTT.

This clone has only a few counts. The genes are TRBV11-1 and TRBJ2-7, with TRBD1 matching over 7 bases. The ends lost 5 bases at V and 5 bases at J; junction bases unmatched: 6. The CDR3 is 13 residues long. CDR1 and CDR2 (germline): SGHAT, FQDESV (reference sequence). CDR3 bases: TGTGCCAGCAGCGCCCAGACAGGGAACGAGCAGTACTTC. It is translated as CASSAQTGNEQYF.

V usage is TRBV5-5 and J usage is TRBJ2-3, with no clear D. Trimming removed 0 bases from V and 2 bases from J, with 7 bases in between. CDR1 and CDR2 from the germline V gene are SGHKS and YYEKEE (reference sequence). There are 14 residues in the CDR3. In DNA, the CDR3 is TGTGCCAGCAGCTTGGAACAGTTCACAGATACGCAGTATTTT. Translating gives CASSLEQFTDTQYF.

This clone was seen a few times. The rearrangement uses TRBV6-6 and TRBJ1-5; the D gene is possibly TRBD1 (5 bases). Looked up from germline, CDR1 is MNHNY and CDR2 is SVGAGI (reference sequence). CDR3 length equals 12 residues. V lost 11 bases, J lost 9 bases, and 17 bases lay in between. CDR3: CASGGVEWPQHF. In DNA, the CDR3 is TGTGCCTCTGGGGGGGTGGAGTGGCCCCAGCATTTT.

The chain has TRBV19 and TRBJ1-5; tentatively, D is TRBD1 (6 bases). V gave up 6 bases and J gave up 4 bases, with 19 bases separating them. Looked up from germline, CDR1 is LNHDA and CDR2 is SQIVND (reference sequence). CDR3 length equals 16 residues. CDR3: CASRSGGAGPNQPQHF. CDR3 in DNA: TGTGCCAGTAGATCGGGGGGGGCAGGCCCAAATCAGCCCCAGCATTTT.

V is TRBV11-2 and J is TRBJ2-7; 7 bases fit TRBD1. Germline-derived CDR1 and CDR2 are SGHAT and FQNNGV. The V and J ends lost 4 bases and 1 base, in that order; junction bases with no gene match: 7. There are 15 residues in the CDR3. CDR3: CASSSPGRGSYEQYF. The CDR3 nucleotides are TGTGCCAGCAGCTCCCCCGGCAGGGGGTCCTACGAGCAGTACTTC.

V is TRBV6-5 and J is TRBJ1-2, with a tentative D call TRBD1 (6 bases). This CDR3 has 16 residues. Germline values: CDR1 MNHEY, CDR2 SVGAGI. Trimming stripped 2 bases from V and 0 bases from J, with 13 bases between. CDR3 bases: TGTGCCAGCAGTTACAATTTTCAGGGGCCTAACTATGGCTACACCTTC. This translates into CASSYNFQGPNYGYTF.

The rearrangement uses TRBV10-3 and TRBJ1-1; 7 nucleotides agree with TRBD1. With V trimmed by 5 bases and J by 7 bases, 7 bases remained unmatched. CDR1 and CDR2 from the germline V gene are ENHRY and SYGVKD. The CDR3 spans 13 residues. CDR3 amino acids: CAISSRGLIEAFF. The CDR3, as DNA: TGTGCCATCAGTTCCAGGGGGTTAATTGAAGCTTTCTTT.

This clone has a handful of counts. The rearrangement links TRBV7-2 to TRBJ1-2; 7 positions agree with TRBD1. Germline CDR1 reads SGHTA; CDR2 reads FQGNSA. The CDR3 is made up of 16 amino acids. Germline trimming cut 5 bases from V and 3 bases from J; bases unmatched to any gene: 12. For the CDR3, the DNA is TGTGCCAGCAGCCCCGGCAAAGGGGGCTTGTACTATGGCTACACCTTC. Its protein product is CASSPGKGGLYYGYTF. The variable domain in full, with the rest retrieved from reference TRBV7-2 and TRBJ1-2, is GAGVSQSPSNKVTEKGKDVELRCDPISGHTALYWYRQSLGQGLEFLIYFQGNSAPDKSGLPSDRFSAERTGGSVSTLTIQRTQQEDSAVYLCASSPGKGGLYYGYTFGSGTRLTVV.

CDR3 DNA: TGTGCCAGCTCACCACCGTCCGGGGGGATGAACACTGAAGCTTTCTTT. Encoded protein: CASSPPSGGMNTEAFF. This chain connects TRBV18 to TRBJ1-1; the D gene is possibly TRBD1 (5 bases). V lost 0 bases, J lost 0 bases, and 11 bases lay in between. Germline values: CDR1 KGHSH, CDR2 LQKENI. The CDR3 is made up of 16 amino acids.

J is TRBJ2-1 and V is TRBV10-2; D is possibly TRBD2 (6 bases). The germline gives CDR1 WSHSY, CDR2 SAAADI. The CDR3 is 15 amino acids. The CDR3 DNA is TGCGCTAACTTCTGGGAGGACTGGACCTACAATGAGCAGTTCTTC. Translation gives CANFWEDWTYNEQFF.

Here the CDR3 DNA reads TGTGCCAGCAGCCAGCCGGACAGGGGGCTAAATAATTCACCCCTCCACTTT. This codes for CASSQPDRGLNNSPLHF. The rearrangement links TRBV7-2 to TRBJ1-6, with 11 bases identical to TRBD1. Germline CDR1 is SGHTA and CDR2 is FQGNSA. The CDR3 extends over 17 amino acids. V lost 5 bases and J lost 5; bases outside the gene matches: 8.

This chain joins TRBV5-4 and TRBJ2-7; TRBD1 aligns across 10 bases. V shed 2 bases and J 10 bases; nucleotides not matched to a gene: 12. Per germline, CDR1 SGHNT and CDR2 YYREEE (reference sequence). The CDR3 contains 15 residues. This chain's CDR3 is CASSFNPGDRGPQYF. The CDR3 nucleotides read TGTGCCAGCAGCTTTAATCCCGGGGACAGGGGCCCTCAGTACTTC. The full variable domain, in which reference TRBV5-4 and TRBJ2-7 provide the parts outside the CDR3, is ETGVTQSPTHLIKTRGQQVTLRCSSQSGHNTVSWYQQALGQGPQFIFQYYREEENGRGNFPPRFSGLQFPNYSSELNVNALELDDSALYLCASSFNPGDRGPQYFGPGTRLTVT.

The chain has TRBV7-9 and TRBJ1-4, with a tentative D call TRBD1 (6 bases). Germline V lookup: CDR1 SEHNR, CDR2 FQNEAQ (reference sequence). Trimming took 2 bases from V and 6 from J, leaving 13 bases between them. This CDR3 has 15 residues. The CDR3 spells CASSLSLGTYEKLFF. DNA of the CDR3: TGTGCCAGCAGCTTATCACTCGGGACATATGAAAAACTGTTTTTT. The complete variable domain, with remaining parts taken from reference TRBV7-9 and TRBJ1-4, reads DTGVSQNPRHKITKRGQNVTFRCDPISEHNRLYWYRQTLGQGPEFLTYFQNEAQLEKSRLLSDRFSAERPKGSFSTLEIQRTEQGDSAMYLCASSLSLGTYEKLFFGSGTQLSVL.